A selection of T cell receptor beta chains follows, all from one sample in a study of beta chain features in type 1 diabetes. Sequencing used immunoSEQ multiplex PCR; TCRdb keeps in-frame clones, though not all of them. This table holds hundreds of thousands of clones, about 70% found once. Specimen: naive CD4+ T cells from blood. The receptor source for this set is a man in his thirties or forties in good health. CDR3s include the opening cysteine and the closing phenylalanine or tryptophan. Fields, in order: V gene, D gene, J gene, clone size, CDR3 DNA, CDR3 protein. The D gene is left open where the match is weak. Only some rows state a clone size, as once, few, many or a class for expanded clones.

>TRBV20-1|NA|TRBJ2-2|NA
TGCAGTGCTAGGCGATCGGGGGAGCTGTTTTTT
CSARRSGELFF
>TRBV5-1|NA|TRBJ1-3|few
TGCGCCAGCAGCTTGACGGGTTATGGAAACACCATATATTTT
CASSLTGYGNTIYF
>TRBV5-1|TRBD2|TRBJ2-1|NA
TGCGCCAGCAGCTTGCTGGGAGGGTCGTACAATGAGCAGTTCTTC
CASSLLGGSYNEQFF
>TRBV29-1|TRBD1|TRBJ2-5|few
TGCAGCGCGCAGGGGGCGGAGGAGACCCAGTACTTC
CSAQGAEETQYF
>TRBV9|TRBD2|TRBJ2-1|NA
TGTGCCAGCAGCGTACGTCTAGCGGGAGATAATGAGCAGTTCTTC
CASSVRLAGDNEQFF
>TRBV20-1|NA|TRBJ2-4|NA
TGCAGTGCTAGCCAGAACATTCAGTACTTC
CSASQNIQYF
>TRBV25-1|NA|TRBJ2-3|NA
TGTGCCAGCAGTGAACCGGGAGATACGCAGTATTTT
CASSEPGDTQYF
>TRBV9|NA|TRBJ2-1|NA
TGTGCCAGCAGCGTAGACCCGGGTTCCTACAATGAGCAGTTCTTC
CASSVDPGSYNEQFF
>TRBV4-2|NA|TRBJ2-6|NA
TGTGCCAGCAGCCAAGAGCCGCCCGCCTCTGGTGCCAACGTCCTGACTTTC
CASSQEPPASGANVLTF
>TRBV30|NA|TRBJ1-4|NA
TGTGCCTGGAGTGACACAGGGATTGCTAATGAAAAACTGTTTTTT
CAWSDTGIANEKLFF
>TRBV7-2|NA|TRBJ2-7|NA
TGTGCCAGCAGCTCCGACATCGGCGAGCAGTACTTC
CASSSDIGEQYF
>TRBV19|TRBD1|TRBJ2-4|NA
TGTGCCAGTAGTACAACGACAGGGTGGAACATTCAGTACTTC
CASSTTTGWNIQYF
>TRBV27|TRBD2|TRBJ2-1|NA
TGTGCCAGCAGTTTGGTGGTAGCGGGGGTCTACAATGAGCAGTTCTTC
CASSLVVAGVYNEQFF
>TRBV10-3|TRBD1|TRBJ2-3|NA
TGTGCCATCAGTGACAGGGGGCGAAGCACAGATACGCAGTATTTT
CAISDRGRSTDTQYF
>TRBV29-1|TRBD2|TRBJ2-1|NA
TGCAGCGTTTTAACCCCTAGCGGGAGGGCCTATGAGCAGTTCTTC
CSVLTPSGRAYEQFF
>TRBV5-1|TRBD2|TRBJ2-5|NA
TGCGCCAGCAGCTCAACTAGCGGGATCGAAGAGACCCAGTACTTC
CASSSTSGIEETQYF
>TRBV30|NA|TRBJ2-7|NA
TGTGCCTGGAGTGTAGGGTGGAACGAGCAGTACTTC
CAWSVGWNEQYF
>TRBV28|TRBD2|TRBJ2-7|NA
TGTGCCAGCAGTTTATACCGAGCGGGAGTCTACGAGCAGTACTTC
CASSLYRAGVYEQYF
>TRBV11-2|NA|TRBJ2-5|NA
TGTGCCAGCAGCGCTTTAGAGACCCAGTACTTC
CASSALETQYF
>TRBV30|NA|TRBJ1-1|NA
TGTGCCTGGAGTGTTTACAACGAGGGGAGGCGAGAAGCTTTCTTT
CAWSVYNEGRREAFF
>TRBV28|NA|TRBJ2-5|once
TGTGCCAGCAGTACATCAGGGACCCAGTACTTC
CASSTSGTQYF
>TRBV27|NA|TRBJ2-6|NA
TGTGCCAGCAGTTTAATAAGCAGCTCTGGGGCCAACGTCCTGACTTTC
CASSLISSSGANVLTF
>TRBV23-1|TRBD2|TRBJ2-3|NA
TGCGCCAGCAGTCAATCGCGGAGCGGGGGGTCCACAGATACGCAGTATTTT
CASSQSRSGGSTDTQYF
>TRBV14|NA|TRBJ1-1|NA
TGTGCCAGCAGCCGGGCGGCGAACACTGAAGCTTTCTTT
CASSRAANTEAFF
>TRBV15|TRBD1|TRBJ2-7|NA
TGTGCCACCAGCAGAGATGGCGGGACAGGGGCCCACGAGCAGTACTTC
CATSRDGGTGAHEQYF
>TRBV18|NA|TRBJ2-6|NA
TGTGCCAGCTCGGAGTCTGGGGCCAACGTCCTGACTTTC
CASSESGANVLTF
>TRBV9|NA|TRBJ2-3|NA
TGTGCCAGCAGCGTAGGCTTTACGCAGTATTTT
CASSVGFTQYF
>TRBV20-1|NA|TRBJ1-2|NA
TGCAGTGCATCCGCCCGACCTGGCACCTTC
CSASARPGTF
>TRBV29-1|NA|TRBJ2-7|NA
TGCAGCGTTCGGGGGACGGTCTCCTACGAGCAGTACTTC
CSVRGTVSYEQYF